This T cell receptor (beta chain) was captured in a study of T cells in localized non-small cell lung cancer. After removal of 3 bases from V and 0 bases from J, the junction contained 9 bases not matched to a gene. The CDR3 spans 16 residues. In germline, CDR1 is SGHNT, CDR2 YYREEE (reference sequence). Study results and limitations: The appearance of a median about 60 of the top 100 tumor clones was seen in adjacent lung. Adjacent uninvolved lung tissue had the highest T cell clonality, exceeding tumor. A higher density of T cells in blood coincided with extended overall survival. Sequencing was limited to one tumor region, leaving the possibility of heterogeneity open.

Profiled with immunoSEQ multiplex PCR; TCRdb holds only in-frame clones, not every one. The sample contains tens of thousands of clones, over 85% of which appear only once. Turning to this clone: The antigen is undetermined.

The chain uses TRBV5-4 and TRBJ2-7, with 7 bases matching TRBD2. The material was peripheral blood, obtained before any cancer treatment. The receptor was derived from a man between 40 and 70 years old with stage I squamous cell lung carcinoma. CDR3 residues: CASSSIMGLISYEQYF. The CDR3 DNA reads as TGTGCCAGCAGCTCTATAATGGGACTAATCTCCTACGAGCAGTACTTC. Full variable domain (remainder filled in from reference TRBV5-4 and TRBJ2-7): ETGVTQSPTHLIKTRGQQVTLRCSSQSGHNTVSWYQQALGQGPQFIFQYYREEENGRGNFPPRFSGLQFPNYSSELNVNALELDDSALYLCASSSIMGLISYEQYFGPGTRLTVT.